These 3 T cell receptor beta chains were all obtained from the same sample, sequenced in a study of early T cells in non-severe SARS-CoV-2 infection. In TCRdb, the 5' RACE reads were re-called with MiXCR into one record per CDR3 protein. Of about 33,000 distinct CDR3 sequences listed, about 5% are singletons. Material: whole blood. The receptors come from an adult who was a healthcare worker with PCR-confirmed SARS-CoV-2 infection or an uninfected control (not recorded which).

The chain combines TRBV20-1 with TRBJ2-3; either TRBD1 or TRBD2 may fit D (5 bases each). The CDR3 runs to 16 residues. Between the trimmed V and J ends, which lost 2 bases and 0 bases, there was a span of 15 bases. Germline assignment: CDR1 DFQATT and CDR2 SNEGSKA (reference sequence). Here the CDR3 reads CSARTPWDRSTDTQYF. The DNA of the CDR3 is TGCAGTGCTAGAACACCTTGGGACCGTAGCACAGATACGCAGTATTTT.

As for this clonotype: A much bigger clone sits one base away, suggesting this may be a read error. In DNA form, the CDR3 reads TGTGCCAGCAGCTTAATTTTTCAGCGGGACACTTCCTACGAGCAGTACTTC. It yields the protein CASSLIFQRDTSYEQYF. The chain has TRBV7-2 and TRBJ2-7; a possible D gene is TRBD2 (7 bases). V was shortened by 2 bases and J by 1 base, with 18 bases between the two germline ends. The germline gives CDR1 SGHTA, CDR2 FQGNSA. The CDR3 consists of 17 residues.

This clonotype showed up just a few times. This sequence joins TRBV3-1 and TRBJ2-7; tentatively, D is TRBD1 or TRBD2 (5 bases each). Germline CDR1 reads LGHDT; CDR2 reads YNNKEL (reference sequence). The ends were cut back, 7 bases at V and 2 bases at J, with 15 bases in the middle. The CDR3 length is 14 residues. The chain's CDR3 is CASTRGTAAYEQYF. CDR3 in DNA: TGTGCCAGCACTCGAGGGACGGCTGCCTACGAGCAGTACTTC.